The 2 T cell receptor beta chains presented below share a single source sample, sequenced in a study of T cell changes during pregnancy in multiple sclerosis. The repertoire was sequenced with immunoSEQ multiplex PCR; TCRdb's copy has only in-frame clones and lacks some. This sample has 35,000 to 55,000 clones; nearly 95% occur once, and the top ten carry 2% to 2.5%. This specimen was peripheral blood, taken in the third trimester of pregnancy. These TCRs come from a female donor with multiple sclerosis, enrolled in a pregnancy study.

The rearrangement joins TRBV9 to TRBJ2-1; D perhaps matches TRBD1 (5 bases). The CDR3 is 16 residues long. The germline V gene encodes CDR1 SGDLS and CDR2 YYNGEE. Trimming left V 0 bases short and J 5 bases short, with 15 bases between. The CDR3 protein is CASSVVSGDRDNEQFF. The CDR3 bases are TGTGCCAGCAGCGTAGTTTCCGGAGACAGAGACAATGAGCAGTTCTTC.

V is TRBV15 and J is TRBJ1-4; D is possibly TRBD1 (5 bases). Trimming took 0 bases from V and 6 from J, leaving 11 bases between them. CDR1 and CDR2 from the germline V gene are LNHNV and YYDKDF (reference sequence). The length of the CDR3 is 15 residues. CDR3 sequence: CATSRDWGVDEKLFF. CDR3 sequence (DNA): TGTGCCACCAGCAGAGATTGGGGGGTCGATGAAAAACTGTTTTTT.